One sample yielded the 28 T cell receptor beta chains listed below, sequenced in a study of blood T cell repertoires in COVID-19. Repertoires were generated with immunoSEQ multiplex PCR, while TCRdb's copy carries only in-frame clones and drops some. The sample records about 360,000 clones, over 75% being singletons. Sequenced input: PBMCs or T cells enriched from blood (not recorded which). The source of these receptors is a middle-aged woman with acute COVID-19.

The chain employs TRBV3-1 (or the pseudogene TRBV3-2) and TRBJ2-7, with D possibly being TRBD1 (5 bases). CDR1 and CDR2 (germline): LGHDT, YNNKEL (reference sequence). Between the trimmed V and J ends, which lost 0 bases and 2 bases, there was a span of 8 bases. The CDR3 is made up of 14 amino acids. The DNA of the CDR3 is TGTGCCAGCAGCCAAGATCCAGGGCCCTACGAGCAGTACTTC. Translation gives CASSQDPGPYEQYF.

This chain connects TRBV5-1 to TRBJ1-6; no firm D call. V was cut by 4 bases and J by 10 bases, with 12 bases left in between. CDR1 SGHRS and CDR2 YFSETQ come from the germline V gene. CDR3 size: 13 residues. CDR3 sequence (DNA): TGCGCCAGCAGCGAGGGAGCTCGGTCACCCCTCCACTTT. Protein sequence: CASSEGARSPLHF.

The V call is TRBV29-1, the J call TRBJ2-5; D is perhaps TRBD1 (7 bases). The CDR3 loop spans 12 amino acids. V lost 7 bases to trimming and J lost 5 bases, with 14 bases between them. The V gene's germline CDR1 is SQVTM and CDR2 ANQGSEA. The CDR3, as DNA: TGCAGCGGACTGACAGGGAGGGAGACCCAGTACTTC. The encoded protein is CSGLTGRETQYF.

This clone appeared once. The chain couples TRBV5-8 to TRBJ1-2, with D hard to call. CDR1 is SGHTS, CDR2 YDEGEE, per germline. Trimming removed 2 bases at V and 2 bases at J, with 13 bases between. The CDR3 is 15 residues long. Written as DNA, the CDR3 is TGTGCCAGCAGCTTTGATGGCAGAAACAACTATGGCTACACCTTC. This sequence encodes CASSFDGRNNYGYTF.

The V call is TRBV30, the J call TRBJ2-5; 8 positions agree with TRBD1. CDR3 length: 14 amino acids. Trimming cost V 5 bases and J 5 bases; bases outside gene matches: 10. The germline V gene has CDR1 GTSNPN and CDR2 SVGIG (reference sequence). Here the CDR3 reads CAWLPQGAVETQYF. The CDR3 coding sequence is TGTGCCTGGCTTCCCCAGGGGGCCGTCGAGACCCAGTACTTC.

About this clone itself: The same CDR3 arises from other DNA sequences in this sample as well. The gene calls are TRBV18 and TRBJ1-4; D not certain. This CDR3 is built from 14 residues. Trimming left V 2 bases short and J 4 bases short, with 8 bases between. Germline CDR1 KGHSH, CDR2 LQKENI. CDR3 bases: TGTGCCAGCTCACCAGGCCAAGATAATGAAAAACTGTTTTTT. This sequence encodes CASSPGQDNEKLFF. The full variable domain, with the rest looked up from reference TRBV18 and TRBJ1-4, is NAGVMQNPRHLVRRRGQEARLRCSPMKGHSHVYWYRQLPEEGLKFMVYLQKENIIDESGMPKERFSAEFPKEGPSILRIQQVVRGDSAAYFCASSPGQDNEKLFFGSGTQLSVL.

This rearrangement joins TRBV5-1 to TRBJ2-5; 9 nucleotides align to TRBD1. J lost 5 bases, V lost 3 bases, and 14 bases had no gene match. Germline V CDR1 and CDR2: SGHRS, YFSETQ. The CDR3 has 17 amino acids. CDR3 amino acids: CASSSGQGGWFTETQYF. CDR3 in DNA: TGCGCCAGCAGCTCGGGACAGGGTGGTTGGTTTACGGAGACCCAGTACTTC.

This clone was seen a single time. V gene TRBV30 combines with J gene TRBJ2-5, with D possibly TRBD1 on 5 matching bases. The germline V and J ends were trimmed by 3 bases and 4 bases, with 18 bases remaining between them. The CDR3 spans 15 residues. From germline, CDR1 is GTSNPN and CDR2 SVGIG (reference sequence). The CDR3 spells CAWRDKHTPGETQYF. CDR3 in DNA: TGTGCCTGGAGGGACAAACATACCCCAGGAGAGACCCAGTACTTC.

This chain links TRBV6-5 with TRBJ1-5; 7 bases agree with TRBD1. There are 12 residues in the CDR3. Germline loops: CDR1 MNHEY, CDR2 SVGAGI. Trimming removed 11 bases from V and 3 bases from J; junction bases left unmatched: 4. DNA of the CDR3: TGTGCCGGAGGGACAGTCAATCAGCCCCAGCATTTT. Encoded protein: CAGGTVNQPQHF.

This chain joins TRBV2 and TRBJ2-7; no clear D gene. V lost 5 bases and J 4 bases, leaving 9 bases between the germline ends. Germline assignment: CDR1 SNHLY and CDR2 FYNNEI. The length of the CDR3 is 12 residues. CDR3 in DNA: TGTGCCAGCAGTCCGGAGCCGTACGAGCAGTACTTC. This gives the protein CASSPEPYEQYF.

The chain joins TRBV27 to TRBJ2-7; D may be TRBD2 (6 bases). CDR1 is MNHEY and CDR2 is SMNVEV in the germline V gene (reference sequence). V lost 6 bases, J lost 3 bases, and 12 bases lay in between. The CDR3 sequence is 13 residues long. CDR3 DNA: TGTGCCAGCAGCGGGTGGGGGGACTACGAGCAGTACTTC. Amino acids: CASSGWGDYEQYF.

The chain employs TRBV13 and TRBJ1-4; D is possibly TRBD1 (5 bases). This CDR3 has 15 amino acids. Trimming took off 7 bases at V and 0 bases at J, with 12 bases between the two ends. Germline CDR1 PRHDT, CDR2 FYEKMQ (reference sequence). CDR3 residues: CASTPRGSTNEKLFF. The DNA for the CDR3 is TGTGCCAGCACCCCTAGGGGATCAACTAATGAAAAACTGTTTTTT.

This chain links TRBV7-9 with TRBJ1-1, with D possibly being TRBD1 (6 bases). The CDR3 contains 15 residues. Per the germline V gene, CDR1 is SEHNR and CDR2 is FQNEAQ (reference sequence). The ends were cut back, 4 bases at V and 3 bases at J, with 15 bases in the middle. In DNA form, the CDR3 reads TGTGCCAGCAGCTCTTACAGGGCCGGTTACACTGAAGCTTTCTTT. It codes for CASSSYRAGYTEAFF. Combining the CDR3 with reference TRBV7-9 and TRBJ1-1 gives the whole variable domain DTGVSQNPRHKITKRGQNVTFRCDPISEHNRLYWYRQTLGQGPEFLTYFQNEAQLEKSRLLSDRFSAERPKGSFSTLEIQRTEQGDSAMYLCASSSYRAGYTEAFFGQGTRLTVV.

CDR3 nucleotide sequence: TGTGCCAGCTCACCAGACACAGGGGGCGCTGGGGCCAACGTCCTGACTTTC. This codes for CASSPDTGGAGANVLTF. The chain carries TRBV18 and TRBJ2-6; 9 positions match TRBD1. There are 17 residues in the CDR3. Trimming at V came to 2 bases and at J to 2 bases, leaving 4 bases not matched to a gene. The germline V gene has CDR1 KGHSH and CDR2 LQKENI.

The chain has TRBV30 and TRBJ2-7; 13 bases align to TRBD2. This CDR3 region has 17 residues. Germline CDR1 and CDR2: GTSNPN and SVGIG (reference sequence). After removal of 1 base from V and 2 bases from J, the junction contained 8 bases not matched to a gene. The CDR3 spells CAWSDPLGTSGAYEQYF. As DNA, the CDR3 is TGTGCCTGGAGTGACCCTCTGGGGACTAGCGGGGCCTACGAGCAGTACTTC.

The gene calls are TRBV24-1 and TRBJ2-2, with D possibly matching TRBD2 (6 bases). The CDR3 contains 14 residues. The germline V and J ends were trimmed by 4 bases and 6 bases, with 11 bases remaining between them. Per the germline V gene, CDR1 is KGHDR and CDR2 is SFDVKD. The chain's CDR3 is CATSEEGRSGELFF. The CDR3, as DNA: TGTGCCACCAGTGAGGAGGGTCGGTCCGGGGAGCTGTTTTTT.

This clone occurred once. V usage is TRBV5-1 and J usage is TRBJ1-2; 9 bases are shared with TRBD1. There are 14 residues in the CDR3. Germline trimming cut 0 bases from V and 13 bases from J; bases unmatched to any gene: 10. Germline-derived CDR1 and CDR2 are SGHRS and YFSETQ. This CDR3 reads CASSLDTGGAGRTF. CDR3 nucleotides: TGCGCCAGCAGCTTGGATACAGGGGGCGCAGGGCGCACCTTC. The entire variable domain, with the rest obtained from reference TRBV5-1 and TRBJ1-2, is as follows: KAGVTQTPRYLIKTRGQQVTLSCSPISGHRSVSWYQQTPGQGLQFLFEYFSETQRNKGNFPGRFSGRQFSNSRSEMNVSTLELGDSALYLCASSLDTGGAGRTFGSGTRLTVV.

Details on this clone: This specimen includes other DNA sequences encoding the same CDR3. The gene calls are TRBV5-1 and TRBJ2-7, with 11 bases that match TRBD1. The length of the CDR3 is 15 residues. The V gene's germline CDR1 is SGHRS and CDR2 YFSETQ. Losses at the gene ends were 0 bases for V and 4 bases for J; bases not matched to a gene: 3. The CDR3 bases are TGCGCCAGCAGCTTGGGGACAGGGGGCAGTTACGAGCAGTACTTC. Its protein product is CASSLGTGGSYEQYF. The full variable domain, in which reference TRBV5-1 and TRBJ2-7 provide the parts outside the CDR3, is KAGVTQTPRYLIKTRGQQVTLSCSPISGHRSVSWYQQTPGQGLQFLFEYFSETQRNKGNFPGRFSGRQFSNSRSEMNVSTLELGDSALYLCASSLGTGGSYEQYFGPGTRLTVT.

This sequence joins TRBV7-9 and TRBJ1-6, with TRBD1 matching 9 bases. Germline V gene lookup returns CDR1 SEHNR and CDR2 FQNEAQ (reference sequence). V trimming: 8 bases; J trimming: 7 bases; junction bases outside the gene matches: 9. The length of the CDR3 is 15 residues. CDR3 sequence: CASASGTGWNSPLHF. The CDR3 DNA reads as TGTGCCAGCGCATCCGGGACAGGGTGGAATTCACCCCTCCACTTT.

The chain combines TRBV13 with TRBJ1-2; 8 nucleotides agree with TRBD1. V shed 0 bases and J 2 bases; nucleotides not matched to a gene: 2. Germline V CDR1 and CDR2: PRHDT, FYEKMQ (reference sequence). The CDR3 contains 15 residues. CDR3 nucleotide sequence: TGTGCCAGCAGCTTAGGGACAGGGGTAAACTATGGCTACACCTTC. It encodes CASSLGTGVNYGYTF.

V gene TRBV21-1 combines with J gene TRBJ1-3; no DNA check was done on the table's D call, TRBD1. TRBV21-1 is labeled a pseudogene. The CDR3 spans 14 residues. CDR3 nucleotides: TGTGCCAGCAGGACAGGGGTTAGAGGAAACACCATATATTTT. It translates to CASRTGVRGNTIYF.

This sequence joins TRBV19 and TRBJ2-7, with 7 bases identical to TRBD1. V lost 8 bases, J lost 5 bases, and 3 bases stayed unmatched. The CDR3 spans 11 residues. The V gene's germline CDR1 is LNHDA and CDR2 SQIVND (reference sequence). The CDR3 protein is CASRQGHEQYF. The CDR3, as DNA: TGTGCCAGTCGACAGGGCCACGAGCAGTACTTC.

V usage is TRBV10-3 and J usage is TRBJ2-2, with 11 bases fitting TRBD2. In germline, CDR1 is ENHRY, CDR2 SYGVKD. The length of the CDR3 is 16 residues. Losses at the gene ends were 4 bases for V and 2 bases for J; bases not matched to a gene: 3. The DNA for the CDR3 is TGTGCCATCAGTGCGAGACTAGCGGGAAACACCGGGGAGCTGTTTTTT. This sequence encodes CAISARLAGNTGELFF.

The gene calls are TRBV7-6 and TRBJ1-1, with TRBD1 identical over 10 bases. V gave up 3 bases and J gave up 5 bases; unmatched junction bases: 6. The CDR3 contains 15 residues. The germline gives CDR1 SGHVS, CDR2 FNYEAQ. This chain's CDR3 is CASSFQTGGLTEAFF. As DNA, the CDR3 is TGTGCCAGCAGCTTCCAGACAGGGGGCTTGACTGAAGCTTTCTTT. The whole variable domain, filled in from reference TRBV7-6 and TRBJ1-1, reads GAGVSQSPRYKVTKRGQDVALRCDPISGHVSLYWYRQALGQGPEFLTYFNYEAQQDKSGLPNDRFSAERPEGSISTLTIQRTEQRDSAMYRCASSFQTGGLTEAFFGQGTRLTVV.

About this clone itself: Other DNA sequences of this sample code for an identical CDR3. V gene TRBV5-1 combines with J gene TRBJ1-1, with unresolved D. The germline gives CDR1 SGHRS, CDR2 YFSETQ. Trimming took 0 bases from V and 0 from J, leaving 3 bases between them. The CDR3 extends over 13 amino acids. CDR3 coding DNA: TGCGCCAGCAGCTTGGCGGTGAACACTGAAGCTTTCTTT. It yields the protein CASSLAVNTEAFF.

The chain combines TRBV4-2 with TRBJ1-2, with 7 nucleotides matching TRBD1. The CDR3 runs to 12 residues. Looked up from germline, CDR1 is LGHNA and CDR2 is YNFKEQ. V gave up 5 bases and J gave up 10 bases; unmatched junction bases: 7. The chain's CDR3 is CASSLGQTDYTF. CDR3 nucleotides: TGTGCCAGCAGCTTGGGACAGACGGACTACACCTTC.

V usage is TRBV6-6 and J usage is TRBJ2-6; the D gene is possibly TRBD2 (5 bases). The germline CDR1 and CDR2 sequences are MNHNY and SVGAGI (reference sequence). V dropped 4 bases and J dropped 0 bases, with 7 bases sitting between them. CDR3 length: 15 residues. In DNA form, the CDR3 reads TGTGCCAGCAGTTTCGACTACTCTGGGGCCAACGTCCTGACTTTC. It is translated as CASSFDYSGANVLTF.

The chain links TRBV4-1 to TRBJ1-1, with 7 bases lining up with TRBD1. Germline-derived CDR1 and CDR2 are MGHRA and YSYEKL. V shed 6 bases and J 0 bases; nucleotides not matched to a gene: 4. The CDR3 loop spans 14 amino acids. The CDR3, as DNA: TGCGCCAGCAGGCTACAGGGGATGAACACTGAAGCTTTCTTT. Encoded protein: CASRLQGMNTEAFF.